The rows below give T cell receptor beta chains drawn from one sample of a study of OX40 agonist ivuxolimab in advanced cancers. Assay: immunoSEQ multiplex PCR; the TCRdb copy retains only in-frame clones and omits some. In the table there are some 69,000 clones, about 90% of which are singletons. This material consisted of CD4+ or CD8+ T cells sorted from blood, taken in a trial of the OX40 agonist ivuxolimab. These receptors were taken from an adult with an advanced solid tumor such as melanoma, head and neck, liver or kidney cancer. Both conserved end residues are part of each CDR3. A D gene is named only where the DNA matches it firmly. Expanded clones get a size class; other rows say once, few or many, or leave the size out.

V: TRBV7-2; size: .; D: TRBD2; J: TRBJ2-1; CDR3: CASSSLAGFYNEQFF; DNA: TGTGCCAGCAGCTCACTAGCGGGATTTTACAATGAGCAGTTCTTC
V: TRBV6-6; size: .; D: .; J: TRBJ1-5; CDR3: CASSPRHPSLSQHF; DNA: TGTGCCAGCAGTCCTCGACATCCTTCTTTGTCCCAGCATTTT
V: TRBV6-5; size: .; D: .; J: TRBJ2-7; CDR3: CASSPQRRAPYEQYF; DNA: TGTGCCAGCAGCCCTCAAAGGCGGGCGCCATACGAGCAGTACTTC
V: TRBV28; size: .; D: TRBD2; J: TRBJ2-2; CDR3: CASSLMGLAIRGELFF; DNA: TGTGCCAGCAGTTTGATGGGACTAGCCATCAGAGGGGAGCTGTTTTTT
V: TRBV5-4; size: .; D: TRBD2; J: TRBJ2-7; CDR3: CASSLAGGPSYEQYF; DNA: TGTGCCAGCAGCCTAGCGGGAGGGCCGTCCTACGAGCAGTACTTC
V: TRBV7-6; size: .; D: .; J: TRBJ2-2; CDR3: CASGSSGELFF; DNA: TGTGCCAGCGGTAGCTCCGGGGAGCTGTTTTTT
V: TRBV4-1; size: .; D: TRBD1; J: TRBJ2-1; CDR3: CASSHPTGGNYNEQFF; DNA: TGCGCCAGCAGCCACCCGACAGGGGGGAACTACAATGAGCAGTTCTTC
V: TRBV7-3; size: .; D: .; J: TRBJ2-1; CDR3: CASSLTGSSYNEQFF; DNA: TGTGCCAGCAGCTTAACTGGGAGCTCCTACAATGAGCAGTTCTTC
V: TRBV4-2; size: .; D: TRBD1; J: TRBJ1-4; CDR3: CASSQDLRQGGEKLFF; DNA: TGTGCCAGCAGCCAAGATCTGAGGCAGGGGGGTGAAAAACTGTTTTTT
V: TRBV11-2; size: .; D: .; J: TRBJ2-3; CDR3: CASSYLSVTDTQYF; DNA: TGTGCCAGCAGCTACCTTAGCGTCACAGATACGCAGTATTTT
V: TRBV11-2; size: .; D: .; J: TRBJ2-7; CDR3: CASSLEGGANEQYF; DNA: TGTGCCAGCAGCTTAGAAGGGGGGGCTAACGAGCAGTACTTC
V: TRBV6-5; size: .; D: .; J: TRBJ2-7; CDR3: CASKSTGSYEQYF; DNA: TGTGCCAGCAAGAGCACAGGGTCCTACGAGCAGTACTTC
V: TRBV9; size: .; D: .; J: TRBJ2-7; CDR3: CASSVGAGQGTYEQYF; DNA: TGTGCCAGCAGCGTAGGTGCAGGGCAAGGGACCTACGAGCAGTACTTC
V: TRBV19; size: .; D: .; J: TRBJ1-1; CDR3: CASRPNYQGTGNTEAFF; DNA: TGTGCCAGTAGACCCAACTACCAGGGTACGGGGAACACTGAAGCTTTCTTT
V: TRBV14; size: once; D: TRBD1; J: TRBJ1-6; CDR3: CASSQGQGNSPLHF; DNA: TGTGCCAGCAGCCAGGGACAGGGCAATTCACCCCTCCACTTT
V: TRBV18; size: .; D: TRBD1; J: TRBJ2-7; CDR3: CASSLLGTGPLHEQYF; DNA: TGTGCCAGCTCACTCTTAGGGACAGGCCCACTTCACGAGCAGTACTTC
V: TRBV30; size: .; D: .; J: TRBJ2-5; CDR3: CAWSVMYQETQYF; DNA: TGTGCCTGGAGTGTAATGTACCAAGAGACCCAGTACTTC
V: TRBV9; size: .; D: .; J: TRBJ2-7; CDR3: CASSQPPIGGEQYF; DNA: TGTGCCAGCAGCCAACCACCTATCGGGGGCGAGCAGTACTTC
V: TRBV5-4; size: .; D: .; J: TRBJ2-6; CDR3: CASSVPSSGANVLTF; DNA: TGTGCCAGCAGCGTACCCAGCTCTGGGGCCAACGTCCTGACTTTC
V: TRBV6-5; size: .; D: TRBD1; J: TRBJ2-4; CDR3: CASSQTGRGNIQYF; DNA: TGTGCCAGCAGCCAGACAGGGAGAGGGAACATTCAGTACTTC
V: TRBV11-3; size: .; D: .; J: TRBJ2-3; CDR3: CASSLGGPTDTQYF; DNA: TGTGCCAGCAGCTTAGGGGGCCCTACAGATACGCAGTATTTT
V: TRBV7-2; size: .; D: .; J: TRBJ2-3; CDR3: CASSRRGAGNTDTQYF; DNA: TGTGCCAGCAGCCGCAGGGGGGCAGGGAACACAGATACGCAGTATTTT
V: TRBV19; size: .; D: .; J: TRBJ2-7; CDR3: CASSTQPGIIGGQLHEQYF; DNA: TGTGCCAGTAGTACTCAGCCAGGTATTATCGGGGGACAGCTCCACGAGCAGTACTTC
V: TRBV5-5; size: .; D: TRBD2; J: TRBJ2-3; CDR3: CASSLRTSGLADTQYF; DNA: TGTGCCAGCAGCTTGCGTACTAGCGGGCTCGCAGATACGCAGTATTTT
V: TRBV27; size: .; D: .; J: TRBJ2-7; CDR3: CASSPEGLSYEQYF; DNA: TGTGCCAGCAGTCCCGAAGGCCTCAGCTACGAGCAGTACTTC